The source of this T cell receptor beta chain is a study of shared clonotypes between healthy human individuals. Study-wide points: Memory subsets generally showed lower estimated richness than naive subsets.

This clone was recorded only once. What it binds is unknown. The germline V and J ends were trimmed by 4 bases and 2 bases, with 15 bases remaining between them. Germline-derived CDR1 and CDR2 are MGHRA and YSYEKL. The CDR3 has 15 residues. The material for each subset, its genomic DNA, was split evenly across several immunoSEQ plates. Original methodology: Filtering differed for immunoSEQ, which gave only junction sequences without quality scores. Method: immunoSEQ multiplex PCR; TCRdb's copy keeps in-frame clones and lacks some. That table supplies the V and J calls and clone size; D and trimming were determined from the DNA. The table includes around 1.9 million clones, 93% detected once. As defined, naive CD8 cells were CD45RO-negative and positively selected for CCR7, with terminally differentiated effector memory CD45RA+ cells excluded.

Sample: naive CD8+ T cells from PBMCs. The receptor's source is a man between 18 and 29 years old in good health. Some clones in this sample may be carry-over from other donors' samples. The V call is TRBV4-1, the J call TRBJ2-7; D may be TRBD1 (7 bases). CDR3: CASSPRDSSAYEQYF. The CDR3 DNA reads as TGCGCCAGCAGCCCGCGGGACAGCTCCGCCTACGAGCAGTACTTC.